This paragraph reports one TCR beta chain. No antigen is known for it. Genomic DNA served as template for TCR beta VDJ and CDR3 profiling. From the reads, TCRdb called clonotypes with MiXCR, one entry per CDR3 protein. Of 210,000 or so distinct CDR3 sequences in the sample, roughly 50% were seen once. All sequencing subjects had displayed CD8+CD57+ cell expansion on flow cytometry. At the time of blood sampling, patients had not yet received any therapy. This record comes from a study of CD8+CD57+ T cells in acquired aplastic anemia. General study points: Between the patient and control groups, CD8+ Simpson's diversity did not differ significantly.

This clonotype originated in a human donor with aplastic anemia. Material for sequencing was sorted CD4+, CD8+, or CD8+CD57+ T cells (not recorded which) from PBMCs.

The CDR3 reads CADSPSSQGNYEQYF. CDR3 sequence (DNA): TGTGCCGACAGCCCTTCAAGCCAGGGTAACTACGAGCAGTACTTC. The chain employs TRBV9 and TRBJ2-7; D is possibly TRBD1 (5 bases). The CDR3 runs 15 residues. The germline CDR1 and CDR2 sequences are SGDLS and YYNGEE. V lost 10 bases and J lost 3, with 23 bases in between.